The 16 T cell receptor beta chains presented below share a single source sample, sequenced in a study of T cell changes during pregnancy in multiple sclerosis. The method was immunoSEQ multiplex PCR; TCRdb's version includes in-frame clones alone and lacks a portion of them. The repertoire holds tens of thousands of clones, with about nine tenths as singletons. The specimen was peripheral blood, collected in the second trimester of pregnancy. Source of these receptors: a female donor with multiple sclerosis, enrolled in a pregnancy study.

The CDR3 region is CASSNVNRASHYGYTF. The CDR3 DNA sequence: TGTGCCAGCAGCAACGTGAACAGGGCATCCCACTATGGCTACACCTTC. The chain joins TRBV21-1 to TRBJ1-2; the table's D call, TRBD1, has no DNA check behind it. TRBV21-1 is shown as a pseudogene. The CDR3 contains 16 residues.

The chain uses TRBV7-9 and TRBJ2-1; 9 nucleotides agree with TRBD1. The germline gives CDR1 SEHNR, CDR2 FQNEAQ (reference sequence). Trimming removed 3 bases from V and 8 bases from J; junction bases left unmatched: 5. The CDR3 is 14 amino acids. This CDR3 reads CASSFMTGGDEQFF. Written as DNA, the CDR3 is TGTGCCAGCAGCTTCATGACAGGGGGGGATGAGCAGTTCTTC.

V gene TRBV11-3 combines with J gene TRBJ1-2; tentative D call: TRBD1 (6 bases). The germline V gene encodes CDR1 SGHNT and CDR2 YENEEA. The CDR3 consists of 12 residues. The V end was cut by 4 bases, the J end by 6 bases, with 9 bases between. CDR3 sequence (DNA): TGTGCCAGCAGCTCAGGGGATCATGGCTACACCTTC. Residues: CASSSGDHGYTF.

The rearrangement uses TRBV6-1 and TRBJ1-2, with D possibly matching TRBD1 (6 bases). This CDR3 contains 14 residues. Germline CDR1 and CDR2: MNHNS and SASEGT. Between the trimmed V and J ends, which lost 7 bases and 3 bases, there was a span of 15 bases. The CDR3 loop is CASTRQESYYGYTF. CDR3 sequence (DNA): TGTGCCAGCACCCGACAGGAGTCATACTATGGCTACACCTTC.

This clone came up once. The chain couples TRBV11-3 to TRBJ2-1; tentatively, D is TRBD2 (7 bases). V lost 3 bases and J 0 bases, leaving 9 bases between the germline ends. The CDR3 is made up of 15 amino acids. Germline V CDR1 and CDR2: SGHNT, YENEEA. CDR3: CASSFRGGSYNEQFF. The DNA of the CDR3 is TGTGCCAGCAGCTTTAGGGGGGGCTCCTACAATGAGCAGTTCTTC.

V usage is TRBV4-3 and J usage is TRBJ2-1; 9 nucleotides align to TRBD2. The CDR3 consists of 16 residues. CDR1 LGHNA and CDR2 YSLEER come from the germline V gene. Trimming cost V 1 base and J 6 bases; bases outside gene matches: 7. The CDR3 loop is CASSQVAAGGFNEQFF. In DNA, the CDR3 is TGCGCCAGCAGCCAAGTTGCCGCGGGGGGGTTCAATGAGCAGTTCTTC.

The chain combines TRBV2 with TRBJ1-1; D unclear. V was cut by 7 bases and J by 3 bases, with 12 bases left in between. Germline values: CDR1 SNHLY, CDR2 FYNNEI. CDR3 size: 13 residues. The CDR3 coding sequence is TGTGCCAGCAACGGGGTTTGGGACACTGAAGCTTTCTTT. Its protein product is CASNGVWDTEAFF.

The genes are TRBV7-2 and TRBJ1-4, with 8 bases identical to TRBD1. V was clipped by 5 bases and J by 7 bases; unmatched bases: 6. This CDR3 has 14 residues. Per the germline V gene, CDR1 is SGHTA and CDR2 is FQGNSA. This CDR3 is CASSTRGLSEKLFF. The CDR3 DNA follows: TGTGCCAGCAGCACCAGGGGGCTTAGTGAAAAACTGTTTTTT.

The genes are TRBV12-1 and TRBJ2-1; the table's D call of TRBD2 was not tested on the DNA. TRBV12-1 is termed a pseudogene. This CDR3 region has 18 residues. This chain's CDR3 is CASSPNTGTPGTYNEQFF. The CDR3 DNA is TGTGCCAGCAGCCCCAACACCGGGACTCCGGGGACCTACAATGAGCAGTTCTTC.

The table lists this clone with a count of one. This rearrangement joins TRBV6-6 to TRBJ1-1; D remains ambiguous. Trimming removed 4 bases from V and 4 bases from J, with 10 bases in between. The CDR3 has 13 residues. Germline V lookup: CDR1 MNHNY, CDR2 SVGAGI (reference sequence). The chain's CDR3 is CASSSGSVTEAFF. The CDR3 DNA reads as TGTGCCAGCAGTTCCGGGAGTGTCACTGAAGCTTTCTTT.

The chain has TRBV11-2 and TRBJ2-1; 10 bases are shared with TRBD2. V lost 5 bases and J lost 2; bases outside the gene matches: 3. This CDR3 comprises 15 residues. CDR1 and CDR2 (germline): SGHAT, FQNNGV. The CDR3 DNA reads TGTGCCAGCAGCCCCGGACTAGCGGCCTACAATGAGCAGTTCTTC. Its protein product is CASSPGLAAYNEQFF.

The V and J genes are TRBV6-1 and TRBJ1-2; TRBD1 aligns across 7 bases. Germline V gives CDR1 MNHNS, CDR2 SASEGT. The CDR3 sequence is 14 residues long. Trimming removed 7 bases from V and 7 bases from J; junction bases left unmatched: 12. Here the CDR3 reads CASTPQGPLGGYTF. The CDR3 DNA is TGTGCCAGCACTCCACAGGGGCCCCTCGGTGGCTACACCTTC.

The chain uses TRBV4-1 and TRBJ2-3; 10 nucleotides line up with TRBD1. The V segment lost 2 bases and the J segment 0 bases; nucleotides outside the gene matches: 11. The germline CDR1 and CDR2 sequences are MGHRA and YSYEKL. The CDR3 covers 19 residues. The CDR3, as DNA: TGCGCCAGCAGCCAACGATGGACAGGGGGGCGTTCTAGCACAGATACGCAGTATTTT. Protein: CASSQRWTGGRSSTDTQYF.

This chain uses TRBV25-1 with TRBJ2-7, with a weak D call TRBD1 (5 bases). This CDR3 has 14 amino acids. CDR1 is MGHDK, CDR2 SYGVNS, per germline. V dropped 3 bases and J dropped 2 bases, with 11 bases sitting between them. The CDR3 protein is CASSETAFPYEQYF. In DNA form, the CDR3 reads TGTGCCAGCAGTGAGACAGCCTTTCCCTACGAGCAGTACTTC.

This rearrangement joins TRBV5-5 to TRBJ1-5, with 7 bases matching TRBD1. CDR3 size: 14 residues. Unmatched junction bases numbered 6, after V lost 7 bases and J lost 2 bases. Germline V lookup: CDR1 SGHKS, CDR2 YYEKEE (reference sequence). This chain's CDR3 is CASADRDGNQPQHF. The CDR3, as DNA: TGTGCCAGCGCAGACAGGGACGGCAATCAGCCCCAGCATTTT. The full variable domain, in which reference TRBV5-5 and TRBJ1-5 provide the parts outside the CDR3, is DAGVTQSPTHLIKTRGQQVTLRCSPISGHKSVSWYQQVLGQGPQFIFQYYEKEERGRGNFPDRFSARQFPNYSSELNVNALLLGDSALYLCASADRDGNQPQHFGDGTRLSIL.

V is TRBV21-1 and J is TRBJ1-5. TRBV21-1 is classified as a pseudogene. This CDR3 contains 16 residues. For the CDR3, the DNA is TGTGCCAGTAGGGGGAGGGGTACCTCTAGCAATCAGCCCCAGCATTTT. This sequence encodes CASRGRGTSSNQPQHF.